This T cell receptor (beta chain) was identified in a study of vaccination and CD4 T cells after COVID-19. Cultured CD4+ T cell DNA underwent sequencing with the Oncomine TCR Beta short-read assay. TCRdb re-derived calls from the PCR reads in MiXCR, one entry per CDR3 protein. The sample holds about 12,000 distinct CDR3 sequences, around 66% seen once. As regards this clonotype: Its target is not known.

Losses at the gene ends were 4 bases for V and 2 bases for J; bases not matched to a gene: 5. Per the germline V gene, CDR1 is SGHTA and CDR2 is FQGNSA. The CDR3 totals 14 residues. Treatment reported: roughly ten-day PBMC culture with coronavirus spike peptide pools or control peptides (ViraFEST assay). This chain joins TRBV7-2 and TRBJ2-7; 7 positions match TRBD2. The clonotype was recovered from a human donor who had recovered from COVID-19. The sequenced material came from CD4+ T cells from blood, cultured in vitro. CDR3 in DNA: TGTGCCAGCAGCTCGCTTGGACTAGCCTACGAGCAGTACTTC. It codes for CASSSLGLAYEQYF.